The 3 T cell receptor beta chains below all came from one sample that was sequenced in a study of T cell responses to AZD1222 COVID-19 vaccine. Only in-frame clones appear in the TCRdb table, and some are missing; sequencing was by immunoSEQ multiplex PCR. This repertoire shows over 85,000 clones, 85% to 95% found once; its top ten account for roughly 7%. The sequences come from peripheral blood, collected on day 0 of AZD1222 vaccination. The receptor source for this set is an adult in good health.

The V call is TRBV21-1, the J call TRBJ2-5; the table's D call of TRBD2 was not tested on the DNA. TRBV21-1 is labeled a pseudogene. The CDR3 consists of 20 residues. The CDR3 DNA sequence: TGTGCCAGCAGCAAGGGTTCGACGAGGTCATCGTCGGCCCCCGAGGGGACCCAGTACTTC. Translated: CASSKGSTRSSSAPEGTQYF.

The sample holds one count of this clone. The chain recombines TRBV5-5 with TRBJ1-5, with unresolved D. The CDR3 runs 16 residues. V was trimmed by 4 bases and J by 0 bases, leaving 14 bases between them. Per germline, CDR1 SGHKS and CDR2 YYEKEE (reference sequence). CDR3 nucleotides: TGTGCCAGCAGCCAAACACCGGGAAATAGCAATCAGCCCCAGCATTTT. Amino acid sequence: CASSQTPGNSNQPQHF.

V gene TRBV23-1 combines with J gene TRBJ2-1, with 11 positions matching TRBD2. TRBV23-1 is an open reading frame whose function is uncertain. The CDR3 is made up of 16 amino acids. V lost 4 bases, J lost 4 bases, and 6 bases stayed unmatched. The DNA of the CDR3 is TGCGCCAGCAGTCCAAGGGGACTAGCGGATTACAATGAGCAGTTCTTC. This sequence encodes CASSPRGLADYNEQFF.